This T cell receptor beta chain came from a study of OX40 agonist ivuxolimab in advanced cancers. About the study: Patients received the agonistic anti-OX40 (CD134) antibody ivuxolimab.

V was clipped by 7 bases and J by 0 bases; unmatched bases: 8. Looked up from germline, CDR1 is MDHEN and CDR2 is SYDVKM. The CDR3 covers 16 residues. Measured with immunoSEQ multiplex PCR; TCRdb has only the in-frame clones, and not every one. The sample yields about 81,000 clones, approximately 94% seen once. The TCR originated in an adult with an advanced solid tumor such as melanoma, head and neck, liver or kidney cancer. This specimen was CD4+ or CD8+ T cells sorted from blood, taken in a trial of the OX40 agonist ivuxolimab. This chain joins TRBV28 and TRBJ1-5; 8 nucleotides align to TRBD1. CDR3 region: CASTSDRAYSNQPQHF. DNA of the CDR3: TGTGCCAGCACATCGGACAGGGCTTATAGCAATCAGCCCCAGCATTTT. Supplemented by reference TRBV28 and TRBJ1-5, the full variable domain reads DVKVTQSSRYLVKRTGEKVFLECVQDMDHENMFWYRQDPGLGLRLIYFSYDVKMKEKGDIPEGYSVSREKKERFSLILESASTNQTSMYLCASTSDRAYSNQPQHFGDGTRLSIL.